Below are 2 T cell receptor beta chains sequenced from a single sample in a study of T cells in tumors and immune-related adverse events listed by TCRdb under 2021. The library was built by means of the immunoSEQ multiplex PCR assay. The clones in this table, taken by TCRdb from immuneACCESS, are in-frame only. Not every clone is retained; where verified, under half of the shortfall comes from an unresolved V gene, and the cause of the rest is unknown. In all, the sample holds roughly 20,000 clones, and approximately 90% of those were seen once. The leading ten clones occupy roughly 1.3% of the sample. According to the study, the label for this sample's treatment or condition signals: nivolumab (PD-1 blockade) given before sampling. The sample was lymph node tissue, taken from a patient treated with anti-PD-1 therapy. Receptors originate from a female donor with metastatic renal cell carcinoma.

The chain combines TRBV15 with TRBJ1-2; weak D call: TRBD1 (5 bases). Germline lookup yields CDR1 LNHNV and CDR2 YYDKDF (reference sequence). This CDR3 has 15 amino acids. The V and J ends lost 1 base and 6 bases respectively, with 15 bases between them. CDR3 protein: CATSRVREGRDGYTF. The CDR3 region has the DNA TGTGCCACCAGCAGAGTCCGGGAAGGCAGGGATGGCTACACCTTC.

The chain has TRBV11-2 and TRBJ2-5; D remains unclear. V was clipped by 6 bases and J by 3 bases, with 17 bases between them. Germline CDR1 reads SGHAT; CDR2 reads FQNNGV. There are 15 residues in the CDR3. CDR3 protein: CASSPREKRKETQYF. CDR3 DNA sequence: TGTGCCAGCAGTCCTAGGGAAAAAAGGAAAGAGACCCAGTACTTC.